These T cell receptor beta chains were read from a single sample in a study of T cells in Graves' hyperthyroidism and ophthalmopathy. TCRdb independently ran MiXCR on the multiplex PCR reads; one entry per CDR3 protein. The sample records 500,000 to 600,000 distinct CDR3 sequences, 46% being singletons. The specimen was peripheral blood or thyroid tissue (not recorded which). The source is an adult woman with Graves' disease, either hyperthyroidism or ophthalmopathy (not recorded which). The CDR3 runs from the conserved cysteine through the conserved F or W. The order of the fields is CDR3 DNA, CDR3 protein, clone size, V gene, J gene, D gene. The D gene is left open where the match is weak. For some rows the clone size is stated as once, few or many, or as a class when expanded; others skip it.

CDR3 DNA: TGTGCCAGCAGCCCCGGCAGTAACACCGGGGAGCTGTTTTTT
CDR3 protein: CASSPGSNTGELFF
clone size: few
V gene: TRBV3-1
J gene: TRBJ2-2
D gene: NA

CDR3 DNA: TGTGCCAGCAGCGCCCAAGAGACCCAGTACTTC
CDR3 protein: CASSAQETQYF
clone size: many
V gene: TRBV7-9
J gene: TRBJ2-5
D gene: NA

CDR3 DNA: TGCGCCAGCAGCCAAGGATGGACAGGGACCGACGAGCAGTACTTC
CDR3 protein: CASSQGWTGTDEQYF
clone size: NA
V gene: TRBV7-9
J gene: TRBJ2-7
D gene: TRBD1

CDR3 DNA: TGCGCCAGCAGCTTGGCACCCAGGGTTGCTAATTCACCCCTCCACTTT
CDR3 protein: CASSLAPRVANSPLHF
clone size: NA
V gene: TRBV5-1
J gene: TRBJ1-6
D gene: NA

CDR3 DNA: TGTGCCAGCAGCTCCCCCCCACTCAGCGGGGTAGGGACCCAGTACTTC
CDR3 protein: CASSSPPLSGVGTQYF
clone size: few
V gene: TRBV7-9
J gene: TRBJ2-5
D gene: TRBD2

CDR3 DNA: TGCAGTGCTAGAAATCCGGGACTGGATGTCGAGGACGATGGCTACACCTTC
CDR3 protein: CSARNPGLDVEDDGYTF
clone size: NA
V gene: TRBV20-1
J gene: TRBJ1-2
D gene: NA

CDR3 DNA: TGCGCCAGCAGTTTTACCGGGACAGGAGCTTTCTTT
CDR3 protein: CASSFTGTGAFF
clone size: NA
V gene: TRBV10-1
J gene: TRBJ1-1
D gene: TRBD1

CDR3 DNA: TGTGTCATCAGTGCAAGGGGGGGAAGCAAGCCCCAGCATTTT
CDR3 protein: CVISARGGSKPQHF
clone size: NA
V gene: TRBV10-3
J gene: TRBJ1-5
D gene: NA

CDR3 DNA: TGTGCCAGCAGCTGGACTAGCGGGAGTCGAGAGACCCAGTACTTC
CDR3 protein: CASSWTSGSRETQYF
clone size: many
V gene: TRBV5-8
J gene: TRBJ2-5
D gene: TRBD2

CDR3 DNA: TGTGCCAGCAGCTGGATCGGGACTAGCGGGGCTCTCTCCTACGAGCAGTACTTC
CDR3 protein: CASSWIGTSGALSYEQYF
clone size: NA
V gene: TRBV7-2
J gene: TRBJ2-7
D gene: TRBD2

CDR3 DNA: TGTGCCAGCAGCTTAGACTCCCGTCTTGGCTACGAGCAGTACTTC
CDR3 protein: CASSLDSRLGYEQYF
clone size: NA
V gene: TRBV12-3/TRBV12-4
J gene: TRBJ2-7
D gene: NA

CDR3 DNA: TGCAGCGGGACAGCGATGAACACTGAAGCTTTCTTT
CDR3 protein: CSGTAMNTEAFF
clone size: NA
V gene: TRBV29-1
J gene: TRBJ1-1
D gene: NA

CDR3 DNA: TGTGCCAGCAGCTCCGGTCCTGGCTACACCTTC
CDR3 protein: CASSSGPGYTF
clone size: NA
V gene: TRBV7-9
J gene: TRBJ1-2
D gene: NA

CDR3 DNA: TGTGCCATCAGTGACGTCAGGATCTATGGCTACACCTTC
CDR3 protein: CAISDVRIYGYTF
clone size: many
V gene: TRBV10-3
J gene: TRBJ1-2
D gene: NA

CDR3 DNA: TGTGCCAGCAGCCCTACCCTCATAGGGGGTTCGGCCTTCGGCACTGAAGCTTTCTTT
CDR3 protein: CASSPTLIGGSAFGTEAFF
clone size: NA
V gene: TRBV3-1
J gene: TRBJ1-1
D gene: NA

CDR3 DNA: TGTGCCAGCAGCTATGGGACAGGGGGACAACTCGGCAATCAGCCCCAGCATTTT
CDR3 protein: CASSYGTGGQLGNQPQHF
clone size: many
V gene: TRBV5-5
J gene: TRBJ1-5
D gene: TRBD1

CDR3 DNA: TGTGCCAGCAATCCCACGGGGGAGCAGCCCCAGCATTTT
CDR3 protein: CASNPTGEQPQHF
clone size: many
V gene: TRBV6-1
J gene: TRBJ1-5
D gene: NA

CDR3 DNA: TGTGCCATCAGTGACAGGGTCGGGGTGAAAGAAGGGAACTATGGCTACACCTTC
CDR3 protein: CAISDRVGVKEGNYGYTF
clone size: many
V gene: TRBV10-3
J gene: TRBJ1-2
D gene: NA

CDR3 DNA: TGTGCCAGCGGATTATACCCCGGTGGCTACGAGCAGTACTTC
CDR3 protein: CASGLYPGGYEQYF
clone size: few
V gene: TRBV7-9
J gene: TRBJ2-7
D gene: NA

CDR3 DNA: TGCAGCATAGTAGAGGATGAAGCTTTCTTT
CDR3 protein: CSIVEDEAFF
clone size: many
V gene: TRBV29-1
J gene: TRBJ1-1
D gene: NA

CDR3 DNA: TGTGCCAGCAGCCCGCAGGGGGCTCCTTCCTACGAGCAGTACTTC
CDR3 protein: CASSPQGAPSYEQYF
clone size: many
V gene: TRBV7-2
J gene: TRBJ2-7
D gene: TRBD1

CDR3 DNA: TGTGCCAGCGTGGGGGGGGGGTATACGCAGTATTTT
CDR3 protein: CASVGGGYTQYF
clone size: NA
V gene: TRBV7-2
J gene: TRBJ2-3
D gene: TRBD2

CDR3 DNA: TGTGCCAGCAGTGAGGGGGCACGGGGGGCTTTCTTT
CDR3 protein: CASSEGARGAFF
clone size: NA
V gene: TRBV2
J gene: TRBJ1-1
D gene: NA

CDR3 DNA: TGCGCCTGCAGTGCGAGACAGGGGGGGGATCAGCCCCAGCATTTT
CDR3 protein: CACSARQGGDQPQHF
clone size: NA
V gene: TRBV10-2
J gene: TRBJ1-5
D gene: TRBD1

CDR3 DNA: TGTGCCAGCAGCTTTGACAGGGGGAGCAATCAGCCCCAGTACTTC
CDR3 protein: CASSFDRGSNQPQYF
clone size: NA
V gene: TRBV7-2
J gene: TRBJ2-5
D gene: TRBD1

CDR3 DNA: TGTGCCAGCAGCGGACGATTGGGGGTTGGTCAGCCCCAGCATTTT
CDR3 protein: CASSGRLGVGQPQHF
clone size: NA
V gene: TRBV2
J gene: TRBJ1-5
D gene: NA

CDR3 DNA: TGCAGCGTTCCGCCAGGGACTAACTATGGCTACACCTTC
CDR3 protein: CSVPPGTNYGYTF
clone size: NA
V gene: TRBV29-1
J gene: TRBJ1-2
D gene: NA

CDR3 DNA: TGCAATGCTAGAGAGGGGGGTGGACAGCCCCAGCATTTT
CDR3 protein: CNAREGGGQPQHF
clone size: NA
V gene: TRBV20-1
J gene: TRBJ1-5
D gene: NA

CDR3 DNA: TGTGCCAGCAGCTCAAACAGGGTGACCTACGAGCAGTACTTC
CDR3 protein: CASSSNRVTYEQYF
clone size: few
V gene: TRBV7-9
J gene: TRBJ2-7
D gene: NA

CDR3 DNA: TGTGCCAGCAAACCGGGACAGGTGGAGACTGAAGCTTTCTTT
CDR3 protein: CASKPGQVETEAFF
clone size: many
V gene: TRBV6-2/TRBV6-3
J gene: TRBJ1-1
D gene: TRBD1

CDR3 DNA: TGTGCCACCACGGGGGAAGGGGACACCGGGGAGCTGTTTTTT
CDR3 protein: CATTGEGDTGELFF
clone size: NA
V gene: TRBV9
J gene: TRBJ2-2
D gene: NA

CDR3 DNA: TGTGCCAGCAGTGAATTCGGGACAGGGGAAGAGACCCAGTACTTC
CDR3 protein: CASSEFGTGEETQYF
clone size: few
V gene: TRBV2
J gene: TRBJ2-5
D gene: TRBD1

CDR3 DNA: TGCAGTGCTGCACGAAGTCTAGCGGGTGAGCAGTACTTC
CDR3 protein: CSAARSLAGEQYF
clone size: NA
V gene: TRBV20-1
J gene: TRBJ2-7
D gene: TRBD2

CDR3 DNA: TGTGCCAGCAGCCTAAATCACAATCCCACAGATACGCAGTATTTT
CDR3 protein: CASSLNHNPTDTQYF
clone size: NA
V gene: TRBV11-1
J gene: TRBJ2-3
D gene: NA

CDR3 DNA: TGTGCCAGCAGCTTCCTGGGACTAGCGGGAGGCGAGCAGTACTTC
CDR3 protein: CASSFLGLAGGEQYF
clone size: NA
V gene: TRBV7-9
J gene: TRBJ2-7
D gene: TRBD2

CDR3 DNA: TGCAGTGCCTCCTCGGGGACTAGCGGCGAGCAGTACTTC
CDR3 protein: CSASSGTSGEQYF
clone size: NA
V gene: TRBV20-1
J gene: TRBJ2-7
D gene: TRBD2

CDR3 DNA: TGTGCCATCAGTGCGGGACAGGGGATTTGGGATGGCTACACCTTC
CDR3 protein: CAISAGQGIWDGYTF
clone size: NA
V gene: TRBV10-3
J gene: TRBJ1-2
D gene: TRBD1

CDR3 DNA: TGCGCCAGCAGCCAAGATAGGCGGGGGGCCTACGAGCAGTACTTC
CDR3 protein: CASSQDRRGAYEQYF
clone size: few
V gene: TRBV4-1
J gene: TRBJ2-7
D gene: TRBD2

CDR3 DNA: TGTGCCAGCAGTGAGTTCTCCGGGACCGGCTATGGCTACACCTTC
CDR3 protein: CASSEFSGTGYGYTF
clone size: many
V gene: TRBV6-5
J gene: TRBJ1-2
D gene: NA

CDR3 DNA: TGTGCCAGCAGCTCCCTGACAGGGGAGGGCAATCAGCCCCAGCATTTT
CDR3 protein: CASSSLTGEGNQPQHF
clone size: NA
V gene: TRBV5-6
J gene: TRBJ1-5
D gene: TRBD1

CDR3 DNA: TGTGCCAGCAGTGGACTAGCGGTTAACACCGGGGAGCTGTTTTTT
CDR3 protein: CASSGLAVNTGELFF
clone size: NA
V gene: TRBV2
J gene: TRBJ2-2
D gene: TRBD2

CDR3 DNA: TGCGCCAGCAGCTCCCAAGGGACAGGAGGTGAAGCTTTCTTT
CDR3 protein: CASSSQGTGGEAFF
clone size: many
V gene: TRBV5-1
J gene: TRBJ1-1
D gene: TRBD1